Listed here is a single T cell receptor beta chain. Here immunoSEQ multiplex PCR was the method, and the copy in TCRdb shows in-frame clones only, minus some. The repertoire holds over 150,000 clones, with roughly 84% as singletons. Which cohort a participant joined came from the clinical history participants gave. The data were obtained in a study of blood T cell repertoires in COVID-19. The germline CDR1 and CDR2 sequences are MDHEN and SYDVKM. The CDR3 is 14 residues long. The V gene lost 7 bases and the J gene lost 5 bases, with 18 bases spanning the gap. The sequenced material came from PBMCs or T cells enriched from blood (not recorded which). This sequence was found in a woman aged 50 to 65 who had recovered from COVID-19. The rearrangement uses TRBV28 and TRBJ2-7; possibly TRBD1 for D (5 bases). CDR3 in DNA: TGTGCCAGCACCCGACGGAACAGGATGAACGAGCAGTACTTC. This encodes CASTRRNRMNEQYF. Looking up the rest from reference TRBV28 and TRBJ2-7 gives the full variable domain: DVKVTQSSRYLVKRTGEKVFLECVQDMDHENMFWYRQDPGLGLRLIYFSYDVKMKEKGDIPEGYSVSREKKERFSLILESASTNQTSMYLCASTRRNRMNEQYFGPGTRLTVT.